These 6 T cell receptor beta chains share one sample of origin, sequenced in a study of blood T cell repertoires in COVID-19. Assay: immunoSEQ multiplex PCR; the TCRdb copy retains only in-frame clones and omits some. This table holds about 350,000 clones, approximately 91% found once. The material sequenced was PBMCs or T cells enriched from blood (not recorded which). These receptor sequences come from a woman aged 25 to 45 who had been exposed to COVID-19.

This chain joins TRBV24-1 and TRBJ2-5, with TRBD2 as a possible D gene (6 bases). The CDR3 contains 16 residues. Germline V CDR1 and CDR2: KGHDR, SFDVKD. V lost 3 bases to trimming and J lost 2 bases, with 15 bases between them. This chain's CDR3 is CATSDPTEGIQETQYF. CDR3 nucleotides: TGTGCCACCAGTGATCCGACGGAGGGTATACAAGAGACCCAGTACTTC.

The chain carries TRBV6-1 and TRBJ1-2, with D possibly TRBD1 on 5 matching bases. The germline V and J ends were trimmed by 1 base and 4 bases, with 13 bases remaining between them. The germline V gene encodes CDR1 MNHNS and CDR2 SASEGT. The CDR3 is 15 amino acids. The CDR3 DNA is TGTGCCAGCAGTGAAGGACAGCCCGTCGCCTATGGCTACACCTTC. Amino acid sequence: CASSEGQPVAYGYTF.

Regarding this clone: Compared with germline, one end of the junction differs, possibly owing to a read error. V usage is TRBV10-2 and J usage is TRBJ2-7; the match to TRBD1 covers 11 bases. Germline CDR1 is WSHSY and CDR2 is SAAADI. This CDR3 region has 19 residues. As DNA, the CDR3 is TGCGCCAGCAGAGAGTTCGGGACAGGGGGATTCTCAGTCTCCTACGAGCAGTACTTC. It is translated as CASREFGTGGFSVSYEQYF.

The CDR3 is CASRAPTEAFF. Written as DNA, the CDR3 is TGTGCCAGTAGGGCACCAACTGAAGCTTTCTTT. J is TRBJ1-1 and V is TRBV19; no reliable D call. V lost 6 bases and J lost 5, with 7 bases in between. CDR3 size: 11 residues. Looked up from germline, CDR1 is LNHDA and CDR2 is SQIVND (reference sequence). Filled out from reference TRBV19 and TRBJ1-1, the complete variable domain reads DGGITQSPKYLFRKEGQNVTLSCEQNLNHDAMYWYRQDPGQGLRLIYYSQIVNDFQKGDIAEGYSVSREKKESFPLTVTSAQKNPTAFYLCASRAPTEAFFGQGTRLTVV.

The chain's CDR3 is CASSGQGNSNQPQHF. The CDR3 coding sequence is TGTGCCAGTAGTGGACAGGGGAATAGCAATCAGCCCCAGCATTTT. The V gene is TRBV19, the J gene TRBJ1-5; 9 bases agree with TRBD1. The germline gives CDR1 LNHDA, CDR2 SQIVND (reference sequence). The CDR3 loop spans 15 amino acids. The V gene end was trimmed by 5 bases and the J gene end by 0 bases; junction bases not matched to a gene: 2.

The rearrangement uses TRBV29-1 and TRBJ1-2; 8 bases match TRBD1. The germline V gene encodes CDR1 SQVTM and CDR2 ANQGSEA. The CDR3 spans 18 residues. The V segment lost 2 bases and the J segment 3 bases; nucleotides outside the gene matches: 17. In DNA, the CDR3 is TGCAGCGTTGAAAGGAGGGGGACAGGCCCCTCCAATCACTATGGCTACACCTTC. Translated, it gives CSVERRGTGPSNHYGYTF.